This T cell receptor (beta chain) was found in a study of OX40 agonist ivuxolimab in advanced cancers. Study-wide findings and caveats: The investigators did not determine what antigen specificity the expanded peripheral T cells had.

J gave up 1 base and V 1 base, and 1 base lay outside the gene matches. The CDR3 runs to 16 residues. Germline CDR1 is LGHNA and CDR2 is YSLEER. The assay was immunoSEQ multiplex PCR, and TCRdb's table has in-frame clones only and misses some. The table lists around 72,000 clones, 80% of them singletons, with 8.2% in the top ten. Concerning this clone: Its specificity is not known.

The TCR originated in an adult with an advanced solid tumor such as melanoma, head and neck, liver or kidney cancer. The sample was CD4+ or CD8+ T cells sorted from blood, taken in a trial of the OX40 agonist ivuxolimab. The chain uses TRBV4-3 and TRBJ2-5, with 12 bases lining up with TRBD1. The CDR3 loop is CASSQGDRGLQETQYF. In DNA form, the CDR3 reads TGCGCCAGCAGCCAAGGGGACAGGGGGCTCCAAGAGACCCAGTACTTC.